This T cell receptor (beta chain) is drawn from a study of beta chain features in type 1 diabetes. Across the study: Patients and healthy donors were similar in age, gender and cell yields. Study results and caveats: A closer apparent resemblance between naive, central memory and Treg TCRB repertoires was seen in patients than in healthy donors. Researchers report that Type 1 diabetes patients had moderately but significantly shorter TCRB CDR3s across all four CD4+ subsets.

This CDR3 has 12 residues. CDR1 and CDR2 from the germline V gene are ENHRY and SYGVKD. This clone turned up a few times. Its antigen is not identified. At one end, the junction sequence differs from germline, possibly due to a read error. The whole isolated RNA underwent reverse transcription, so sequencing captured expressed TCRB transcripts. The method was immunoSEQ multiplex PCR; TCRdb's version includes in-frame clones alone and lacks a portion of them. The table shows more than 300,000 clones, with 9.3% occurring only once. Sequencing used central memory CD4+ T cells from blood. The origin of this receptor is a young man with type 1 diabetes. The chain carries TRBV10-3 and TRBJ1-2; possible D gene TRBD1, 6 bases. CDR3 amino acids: CASSSDSYGYTF. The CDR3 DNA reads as TGTGCCAGCAGTTCGGACAGCTATGGCTACACCTTC.